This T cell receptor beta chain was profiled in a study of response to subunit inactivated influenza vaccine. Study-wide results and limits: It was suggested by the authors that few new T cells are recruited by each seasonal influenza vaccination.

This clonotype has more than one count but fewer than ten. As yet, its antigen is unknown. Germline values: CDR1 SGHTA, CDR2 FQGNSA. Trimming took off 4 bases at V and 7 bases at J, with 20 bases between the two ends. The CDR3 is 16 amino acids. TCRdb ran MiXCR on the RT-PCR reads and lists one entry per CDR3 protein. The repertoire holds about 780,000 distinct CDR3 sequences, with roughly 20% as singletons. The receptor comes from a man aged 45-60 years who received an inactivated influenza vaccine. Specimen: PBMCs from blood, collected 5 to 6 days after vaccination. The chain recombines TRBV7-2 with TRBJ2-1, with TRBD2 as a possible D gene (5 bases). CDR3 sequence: CASSSDFSGLMNEQFF. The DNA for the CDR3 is TGTGCCAGCAGCTCGGACTTTAGTGGTCTCATGAATGAGCAGTTCTTC.